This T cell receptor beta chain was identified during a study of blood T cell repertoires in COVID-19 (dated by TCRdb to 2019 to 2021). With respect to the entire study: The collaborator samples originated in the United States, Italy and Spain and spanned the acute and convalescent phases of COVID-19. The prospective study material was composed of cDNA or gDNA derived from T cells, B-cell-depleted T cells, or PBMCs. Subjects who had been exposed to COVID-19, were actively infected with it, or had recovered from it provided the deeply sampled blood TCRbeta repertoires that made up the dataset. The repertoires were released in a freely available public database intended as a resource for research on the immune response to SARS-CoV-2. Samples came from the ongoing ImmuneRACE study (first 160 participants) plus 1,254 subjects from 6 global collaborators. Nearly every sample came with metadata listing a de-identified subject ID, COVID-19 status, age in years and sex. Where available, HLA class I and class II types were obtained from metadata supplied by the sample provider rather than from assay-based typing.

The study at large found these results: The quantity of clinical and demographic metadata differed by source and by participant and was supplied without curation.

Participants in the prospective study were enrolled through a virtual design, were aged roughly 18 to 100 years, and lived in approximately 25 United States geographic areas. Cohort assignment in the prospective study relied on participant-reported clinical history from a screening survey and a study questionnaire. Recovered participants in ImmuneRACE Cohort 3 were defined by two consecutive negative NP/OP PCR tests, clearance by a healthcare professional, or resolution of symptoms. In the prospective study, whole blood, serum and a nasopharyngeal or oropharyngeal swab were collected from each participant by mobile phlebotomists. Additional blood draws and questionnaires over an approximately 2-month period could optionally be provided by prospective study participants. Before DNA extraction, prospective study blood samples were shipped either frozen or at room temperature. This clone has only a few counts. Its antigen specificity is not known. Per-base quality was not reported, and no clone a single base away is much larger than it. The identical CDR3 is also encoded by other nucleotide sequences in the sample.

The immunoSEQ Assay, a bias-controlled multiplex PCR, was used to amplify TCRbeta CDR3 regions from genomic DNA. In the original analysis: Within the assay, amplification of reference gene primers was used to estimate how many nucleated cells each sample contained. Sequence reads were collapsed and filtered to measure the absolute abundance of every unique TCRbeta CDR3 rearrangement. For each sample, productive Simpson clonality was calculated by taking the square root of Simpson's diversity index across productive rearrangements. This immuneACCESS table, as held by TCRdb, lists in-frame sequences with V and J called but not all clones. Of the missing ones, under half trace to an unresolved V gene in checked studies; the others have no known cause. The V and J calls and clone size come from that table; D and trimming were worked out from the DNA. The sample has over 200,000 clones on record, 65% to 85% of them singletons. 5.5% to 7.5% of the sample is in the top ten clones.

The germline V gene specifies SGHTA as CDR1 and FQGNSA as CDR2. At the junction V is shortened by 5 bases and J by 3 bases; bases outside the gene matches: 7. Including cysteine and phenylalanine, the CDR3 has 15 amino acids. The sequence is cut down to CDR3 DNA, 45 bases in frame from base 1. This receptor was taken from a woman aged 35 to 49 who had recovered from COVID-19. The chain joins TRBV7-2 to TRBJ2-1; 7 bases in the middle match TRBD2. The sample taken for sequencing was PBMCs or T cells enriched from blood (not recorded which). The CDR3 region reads CASSPLADIYNEQFF. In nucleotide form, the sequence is TGTGCCAGCAGCCCTCTAGCGGACATCTACAATGAGCAGTTCTTC.